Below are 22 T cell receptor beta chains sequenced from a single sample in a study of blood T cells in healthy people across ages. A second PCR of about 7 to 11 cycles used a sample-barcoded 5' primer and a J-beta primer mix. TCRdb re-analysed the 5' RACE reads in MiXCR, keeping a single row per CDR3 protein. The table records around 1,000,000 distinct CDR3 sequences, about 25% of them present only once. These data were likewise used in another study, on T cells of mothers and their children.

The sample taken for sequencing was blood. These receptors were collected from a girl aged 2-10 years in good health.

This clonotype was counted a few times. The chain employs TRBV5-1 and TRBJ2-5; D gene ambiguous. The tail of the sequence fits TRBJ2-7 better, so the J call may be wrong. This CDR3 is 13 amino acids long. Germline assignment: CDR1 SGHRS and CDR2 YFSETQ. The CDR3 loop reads CASSPQTVYEQYF. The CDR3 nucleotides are TGCGCCAGCAGCCCACAGACGGTCTACGAGCAGTACTTC.

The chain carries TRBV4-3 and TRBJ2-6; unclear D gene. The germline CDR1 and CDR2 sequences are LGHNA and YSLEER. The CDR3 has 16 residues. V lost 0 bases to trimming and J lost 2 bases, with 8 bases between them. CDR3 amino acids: CASSQEYGTGANVLTF. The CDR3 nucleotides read TGCGCCAGCAGCCAAGAATACGGTACTGGGGCCAACGTCCTGACTTTC.

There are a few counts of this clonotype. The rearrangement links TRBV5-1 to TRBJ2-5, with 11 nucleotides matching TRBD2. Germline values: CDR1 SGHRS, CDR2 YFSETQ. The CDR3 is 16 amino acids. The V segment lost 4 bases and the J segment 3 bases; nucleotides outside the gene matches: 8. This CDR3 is CASSRGLAGTKETQYF. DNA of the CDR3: TGCGCCAGCAGCCGAGGACTAGCGGGTACTAAAGAGACCCAGTACTTC. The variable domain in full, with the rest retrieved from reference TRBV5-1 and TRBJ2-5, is KAGVTQTPRYLIKTRGQQVTLSCSPISGHRSVSWYQQTPGQGLQFLFEYFSETQRNKGNFPGRFSGRQFSNSRSEMNVSTLELGDSALYLCASSRGLAGTKETQYFGPGTRLLVL.

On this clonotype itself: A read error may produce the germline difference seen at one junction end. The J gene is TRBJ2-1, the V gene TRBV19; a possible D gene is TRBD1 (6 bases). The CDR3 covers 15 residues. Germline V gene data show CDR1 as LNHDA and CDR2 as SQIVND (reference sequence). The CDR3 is CASSISGARSNKQFF. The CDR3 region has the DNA TGTGCCAGTAGTATTTCAGGGGCGAGATCCAATAAGCAGTTCTTC.

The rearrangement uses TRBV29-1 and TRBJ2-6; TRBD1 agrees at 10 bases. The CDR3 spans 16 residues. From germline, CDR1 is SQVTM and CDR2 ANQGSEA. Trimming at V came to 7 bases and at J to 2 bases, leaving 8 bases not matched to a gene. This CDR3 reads CSARHGQGAGANVLTF. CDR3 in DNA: TGCAGCGCTCGGCACGGACAGGGGGCTGGGGCCAACGTCCTGACTTTC.

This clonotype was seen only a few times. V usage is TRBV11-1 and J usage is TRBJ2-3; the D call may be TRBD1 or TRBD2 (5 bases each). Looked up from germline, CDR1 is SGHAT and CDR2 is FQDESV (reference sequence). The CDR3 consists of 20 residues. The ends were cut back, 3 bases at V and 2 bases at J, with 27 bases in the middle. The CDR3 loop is CASSLRYRQNRDQFTDTQYF. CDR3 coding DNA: TGTGCCAGCAGCTTGCGGTACCGCCAAAACCGGGACCAATTCACAGATACGCAGTATTTT.

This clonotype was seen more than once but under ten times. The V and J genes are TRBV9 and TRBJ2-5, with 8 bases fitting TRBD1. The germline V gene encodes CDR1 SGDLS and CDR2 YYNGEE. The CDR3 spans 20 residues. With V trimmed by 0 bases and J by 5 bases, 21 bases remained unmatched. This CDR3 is CASSVETPSGPTDRGETQYF. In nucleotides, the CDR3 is TGTGCCAGCAGCGTAGAAACCCCATCGGGGCCCACTGACAGGGGTGAGACCCAGTACTTC.

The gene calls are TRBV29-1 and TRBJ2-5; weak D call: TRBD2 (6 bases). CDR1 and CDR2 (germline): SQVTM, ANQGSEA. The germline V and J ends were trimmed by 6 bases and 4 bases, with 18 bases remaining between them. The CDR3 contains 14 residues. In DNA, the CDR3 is TGCAGCGTGACCTGGCCGGCGGGATCAGAGACCCAGTACTTC. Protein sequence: CSVTWPAGSETQYF. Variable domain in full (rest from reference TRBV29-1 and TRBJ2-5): SAVISQKPSRDICQRGTSLTIQCQVDSQVTMMFWYRQQPGQSLTLIATANQGSEATYESGFVIDKFPISRPNLTFSTLTVSNMSPEDSSIYLCSVTWPAGSETQYFGPGTRLLVL.

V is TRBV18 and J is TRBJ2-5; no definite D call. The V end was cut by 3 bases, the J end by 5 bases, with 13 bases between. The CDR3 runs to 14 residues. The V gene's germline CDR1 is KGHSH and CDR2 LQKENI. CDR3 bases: TGTGCCAGCTCACCGTGGAGCCAAAGGGAGACCCAGTACTTC. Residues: CASSPWSQRETQYF.

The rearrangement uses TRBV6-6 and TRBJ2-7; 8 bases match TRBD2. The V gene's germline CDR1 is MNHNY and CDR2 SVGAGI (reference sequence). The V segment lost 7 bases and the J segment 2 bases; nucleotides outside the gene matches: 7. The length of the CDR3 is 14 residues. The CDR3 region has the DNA TGTGCCAGCATCCGAGCGGGAGATCCCTACGAGCAGTACTTC. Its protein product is CASIRAGDPYEQYF.

The CDR3 sequence is CASSPTILGRRSYEQYF. CDR3 DNA sequence: TGTGCCAGCAGCCCCACAATATTGGGCCGCCGCTCCTACGAGCAGTACTTC. This sequence joins TRBV7-9 and TRBJ2-7; D is ambiguous. Per germline, CDR1 SEHNR and CDR2 FQNEAQ (reference sequence). The V end was cut by 5 bases, the J end by 0 bases, with 20 bases between. CDR3 length: 17 amino acids. The full variable domain, rest sourced from reference TRBV7-9 and TRBJ2-7, is DTGVSQNPRHKITKRGQNVTFRCDPISEHNRLYWYRQTLGQGPEFLTYFQNEAQLEKSRLLSDRFSAERPKGSFSTLEIQRTEQGDSAMYLCASSPTILGRRSYEQYFGPGTRLTVT.

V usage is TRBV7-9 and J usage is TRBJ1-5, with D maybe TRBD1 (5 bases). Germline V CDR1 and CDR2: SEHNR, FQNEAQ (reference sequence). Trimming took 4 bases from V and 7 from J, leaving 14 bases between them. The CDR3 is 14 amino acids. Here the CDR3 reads CASSSGTVIQPQHF. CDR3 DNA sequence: TGTGCCAGCAGCTCCGGGACTGTTATACAGCCCCAGCATTTT.

CDR3 sequence reads: CASSFSTGTGEQYF. The CDR3 DNA follows: TGTGCCAGCAGCTTCTCCACCGGGACCGGCGAGCAGTACTTC. The chain carries TRBV5-5 and TRBJ2-7, with D tentatively TRBD1 or TRBD2 (5 bases each). CDR1 is SGHKS and CDR2 is YYEKEE in the germline V gene (reference sequence). This CDR3 has 14 residues. V dropped 2 bases and J dropped 6 bases, with 15 bases sitting between them.

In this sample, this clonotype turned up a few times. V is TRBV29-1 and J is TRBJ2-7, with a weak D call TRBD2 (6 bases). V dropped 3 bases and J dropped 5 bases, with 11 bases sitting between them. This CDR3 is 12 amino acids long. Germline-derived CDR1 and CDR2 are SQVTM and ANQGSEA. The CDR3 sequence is CSVETAGDEQYF. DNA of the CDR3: TGCAGCGTTGAGACAGCGGGCGACGAGCAGTACTTC.

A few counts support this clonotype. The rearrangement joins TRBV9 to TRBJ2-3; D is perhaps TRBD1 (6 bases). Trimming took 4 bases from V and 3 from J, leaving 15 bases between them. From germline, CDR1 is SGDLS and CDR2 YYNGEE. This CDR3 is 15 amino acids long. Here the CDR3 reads CASSPKQGWTDTQYF. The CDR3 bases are TGTGCCAGCAGCCCCAAACAGGGTTGGACAGATACGCAGTATTTT.

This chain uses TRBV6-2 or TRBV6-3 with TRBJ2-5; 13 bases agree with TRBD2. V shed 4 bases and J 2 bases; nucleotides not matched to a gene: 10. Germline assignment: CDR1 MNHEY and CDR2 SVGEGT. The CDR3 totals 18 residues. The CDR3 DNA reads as TGTGCCAGCAGTTTCATACTAGCGGGGGGGAAAATTCAAGAGACCCAGTACTTC. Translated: CASSFILAGGKIQETQYF.

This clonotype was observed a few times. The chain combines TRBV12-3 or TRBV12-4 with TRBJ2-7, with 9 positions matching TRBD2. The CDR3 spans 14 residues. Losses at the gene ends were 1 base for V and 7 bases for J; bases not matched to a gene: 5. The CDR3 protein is CASSLVAGGREQYF. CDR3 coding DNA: TGTGCCAGCAGTTTAGTGGCGGGAGGGAGGGAGCAGTACTTC.

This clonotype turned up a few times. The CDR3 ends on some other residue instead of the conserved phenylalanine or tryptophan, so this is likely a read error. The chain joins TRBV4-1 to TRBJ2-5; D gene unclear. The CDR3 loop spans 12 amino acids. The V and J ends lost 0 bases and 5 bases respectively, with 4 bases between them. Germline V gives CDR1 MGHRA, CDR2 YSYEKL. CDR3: CASSQEGETQYL. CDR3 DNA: TGCGCCAGCAGCCAAGAAGGTGAGACCCAGTACCTC.

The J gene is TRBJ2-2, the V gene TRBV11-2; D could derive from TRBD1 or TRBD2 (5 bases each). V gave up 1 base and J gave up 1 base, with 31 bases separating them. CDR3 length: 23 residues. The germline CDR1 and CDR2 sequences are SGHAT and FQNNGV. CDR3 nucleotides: TGTGCCAGCAGCTTAGGACCACCGCCCCCGAGGGGCTTTGGACTTTGGAACACCGGGGAGCTGTTTTTT. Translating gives CASSLGPPPPRGFGLWNTGELFF.

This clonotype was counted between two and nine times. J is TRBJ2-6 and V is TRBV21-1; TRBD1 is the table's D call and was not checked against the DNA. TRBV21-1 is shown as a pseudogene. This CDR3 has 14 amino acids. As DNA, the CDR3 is TGTGCCAGCACCACGAGGGGTGGGGCCAACGTCCTGACTTTC. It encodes CASTTRGGANVLTF.

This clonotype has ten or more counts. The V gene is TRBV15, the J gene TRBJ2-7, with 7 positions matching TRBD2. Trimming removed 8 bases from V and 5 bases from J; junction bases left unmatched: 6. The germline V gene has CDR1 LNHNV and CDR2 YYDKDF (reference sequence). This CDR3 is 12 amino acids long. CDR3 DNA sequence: TGTGCCACCGGGCGGGAGAACGACGAGCAGTACTTC. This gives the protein CATGRENDEQYF.

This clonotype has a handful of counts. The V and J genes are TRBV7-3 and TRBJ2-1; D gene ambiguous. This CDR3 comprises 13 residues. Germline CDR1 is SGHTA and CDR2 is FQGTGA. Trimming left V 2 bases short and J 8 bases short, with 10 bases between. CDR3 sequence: CASSLLVGDEQFF. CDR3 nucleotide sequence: TGTGCCAGCAGCTTACTAGTAGGCGATGAGCAGTTCTTC.